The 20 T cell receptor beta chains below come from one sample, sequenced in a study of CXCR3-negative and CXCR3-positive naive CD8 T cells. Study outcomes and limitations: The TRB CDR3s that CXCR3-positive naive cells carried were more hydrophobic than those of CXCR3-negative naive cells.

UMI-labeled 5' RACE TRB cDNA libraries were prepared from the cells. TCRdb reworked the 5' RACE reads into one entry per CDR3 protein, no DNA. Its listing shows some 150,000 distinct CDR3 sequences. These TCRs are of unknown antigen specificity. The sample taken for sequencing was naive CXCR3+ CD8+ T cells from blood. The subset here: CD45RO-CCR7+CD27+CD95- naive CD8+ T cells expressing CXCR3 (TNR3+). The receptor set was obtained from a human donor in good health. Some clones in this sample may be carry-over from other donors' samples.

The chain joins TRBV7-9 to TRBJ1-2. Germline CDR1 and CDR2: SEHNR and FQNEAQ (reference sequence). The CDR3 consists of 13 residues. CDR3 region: CAISAGDNYGYTF. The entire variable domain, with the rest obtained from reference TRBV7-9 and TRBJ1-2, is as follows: DTGVSQNPRHKITKRGQNVTFRCDPISEHNRLYWYRQTLGQGPEFLTYFQNEAQLEKSRLLSDRFSAERPKGSFSTLEIQRTEQGDSAMYLCAISAGDNYGYTFGSGTRLTVV.

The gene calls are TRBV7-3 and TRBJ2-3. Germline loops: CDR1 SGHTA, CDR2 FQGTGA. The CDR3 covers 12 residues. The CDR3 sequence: CASSMSTDTQYF. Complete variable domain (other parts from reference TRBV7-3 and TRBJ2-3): GAGVSQTPSNKVTEKGKYVELRCDPISGHTALYWYRQSLGQGPEFLIYFQGTGAADDSGLPNDRFFAVRPEGSVSTLKIQRTERGDSAVYLCASSMSTDTQYFGPGTRLTVL.

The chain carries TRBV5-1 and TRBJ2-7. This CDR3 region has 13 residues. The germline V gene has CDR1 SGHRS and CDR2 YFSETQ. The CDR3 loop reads CASSWDRSYEQYF.

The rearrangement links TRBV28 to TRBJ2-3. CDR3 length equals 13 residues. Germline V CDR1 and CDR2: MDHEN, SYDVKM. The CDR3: CASSRTPTDTQYF.

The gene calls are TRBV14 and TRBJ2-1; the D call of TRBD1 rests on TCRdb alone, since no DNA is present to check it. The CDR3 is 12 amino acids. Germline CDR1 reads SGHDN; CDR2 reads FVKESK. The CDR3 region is CASSQDWGEQFF. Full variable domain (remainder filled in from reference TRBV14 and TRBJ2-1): EAGVTQFPSHSVIEKGQTVTLRCDPISGHDNLYWYRRVMGKEIKFLLHFVKESKQDESGMPNNRFLAERTGGTYSTLKVQPAELEDSGVYFCASSQDWGEQFFGPGTRLTVL.

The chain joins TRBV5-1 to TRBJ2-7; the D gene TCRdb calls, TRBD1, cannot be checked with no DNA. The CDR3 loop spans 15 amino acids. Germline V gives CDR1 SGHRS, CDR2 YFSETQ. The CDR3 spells CASSLNRGRMHEQYF.

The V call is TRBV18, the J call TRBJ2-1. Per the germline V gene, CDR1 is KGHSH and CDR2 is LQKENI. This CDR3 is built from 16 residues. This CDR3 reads CASSTVDSSSYNEQFF.

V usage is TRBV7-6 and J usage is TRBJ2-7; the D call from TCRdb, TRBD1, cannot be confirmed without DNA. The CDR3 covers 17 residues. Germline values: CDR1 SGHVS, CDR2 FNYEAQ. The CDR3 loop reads CASSLGGDGQGTYEQYF.

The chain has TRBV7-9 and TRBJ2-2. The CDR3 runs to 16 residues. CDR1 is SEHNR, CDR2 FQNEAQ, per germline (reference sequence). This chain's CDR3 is CASSLGWQTYTGELFF.

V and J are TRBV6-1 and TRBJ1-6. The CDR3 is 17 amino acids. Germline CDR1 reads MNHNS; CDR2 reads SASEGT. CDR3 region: CASSDLLSGLYNSPLHF.

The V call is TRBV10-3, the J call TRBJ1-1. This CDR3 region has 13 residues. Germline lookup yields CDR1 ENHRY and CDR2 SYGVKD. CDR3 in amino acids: CAISESWATEAFF.

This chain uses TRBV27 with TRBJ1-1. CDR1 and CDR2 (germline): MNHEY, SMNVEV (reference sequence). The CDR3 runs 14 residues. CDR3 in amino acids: CASSQSLGNTEAFF.

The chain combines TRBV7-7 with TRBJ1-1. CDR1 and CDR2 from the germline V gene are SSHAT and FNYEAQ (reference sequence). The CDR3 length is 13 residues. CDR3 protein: CASSPRMNTEAFF.

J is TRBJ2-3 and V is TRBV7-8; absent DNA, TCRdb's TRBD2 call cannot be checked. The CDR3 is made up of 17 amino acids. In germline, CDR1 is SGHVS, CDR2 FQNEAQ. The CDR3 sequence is CASSQGAGTSRADTQYF.

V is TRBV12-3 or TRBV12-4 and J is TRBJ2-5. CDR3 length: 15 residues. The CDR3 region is CASSEDQGRRETQYF.

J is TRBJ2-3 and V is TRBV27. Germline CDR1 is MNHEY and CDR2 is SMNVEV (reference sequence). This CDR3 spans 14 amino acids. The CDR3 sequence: CASSFLASTDTQYF.

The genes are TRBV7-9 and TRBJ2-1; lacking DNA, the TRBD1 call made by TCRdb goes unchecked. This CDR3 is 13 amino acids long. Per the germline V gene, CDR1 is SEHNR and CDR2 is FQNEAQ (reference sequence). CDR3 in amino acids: CASSLMSPGGQFF.

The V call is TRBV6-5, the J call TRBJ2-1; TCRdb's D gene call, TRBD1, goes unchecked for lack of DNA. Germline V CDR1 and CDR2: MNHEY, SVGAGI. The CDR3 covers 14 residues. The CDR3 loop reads CASSSPGHFNEQFF.

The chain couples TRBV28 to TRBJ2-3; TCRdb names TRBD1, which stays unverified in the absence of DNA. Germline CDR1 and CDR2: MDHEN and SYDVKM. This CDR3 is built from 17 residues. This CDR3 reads CASRAPHSPHITDTQYF. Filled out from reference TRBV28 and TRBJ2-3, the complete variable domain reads DVKVTQSSRYLVKRTGEKVFLECVQDMDHENMFWYRQDPGLGLRLIYFSYDVKMKEKGDIPEGYSVSREKKERFSLILESASTNQTSMYLCASRAPHSPHITDTQYFGPGTRLTVL.

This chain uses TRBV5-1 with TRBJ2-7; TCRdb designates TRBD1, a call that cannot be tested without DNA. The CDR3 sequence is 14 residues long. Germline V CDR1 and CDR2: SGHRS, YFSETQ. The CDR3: CASSLEQGANEQYF.